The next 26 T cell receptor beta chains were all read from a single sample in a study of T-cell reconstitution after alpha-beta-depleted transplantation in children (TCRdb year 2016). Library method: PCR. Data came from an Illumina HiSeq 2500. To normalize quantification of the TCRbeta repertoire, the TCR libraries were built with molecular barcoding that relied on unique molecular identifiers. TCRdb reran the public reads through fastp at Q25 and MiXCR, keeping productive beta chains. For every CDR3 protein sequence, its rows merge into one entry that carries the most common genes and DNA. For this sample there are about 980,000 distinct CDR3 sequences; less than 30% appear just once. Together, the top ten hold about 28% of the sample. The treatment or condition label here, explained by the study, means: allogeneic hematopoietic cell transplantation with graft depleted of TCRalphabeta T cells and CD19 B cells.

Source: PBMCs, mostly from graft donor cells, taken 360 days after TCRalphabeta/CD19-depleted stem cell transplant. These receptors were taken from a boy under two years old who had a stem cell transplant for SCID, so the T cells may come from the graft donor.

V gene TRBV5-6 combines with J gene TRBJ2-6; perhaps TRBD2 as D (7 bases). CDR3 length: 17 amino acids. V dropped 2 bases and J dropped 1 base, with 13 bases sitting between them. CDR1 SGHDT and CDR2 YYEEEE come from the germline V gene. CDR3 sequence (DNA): TGTGCCAGCAGCTTCTTCGGGGGGCGGTCTGGGGCCAACGTCCTGACTTTC. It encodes CASSFFGGRSGANVLTF.

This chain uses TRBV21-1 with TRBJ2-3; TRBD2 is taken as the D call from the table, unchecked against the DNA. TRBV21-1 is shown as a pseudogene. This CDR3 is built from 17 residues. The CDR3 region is CASRRGLSGEDTDTQYF. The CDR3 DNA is TGTGCCAGCAGGAGGGGTCTTAGCGGGGAAGACACAGATACGCAGTATTTT.

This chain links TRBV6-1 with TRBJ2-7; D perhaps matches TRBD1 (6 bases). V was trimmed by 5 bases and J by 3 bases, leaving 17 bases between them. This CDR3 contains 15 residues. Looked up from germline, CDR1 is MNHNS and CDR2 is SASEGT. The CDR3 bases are TGTGCCAGCAGTCCAGGACAGATGGGCTACTACGAGCAGTACTTC. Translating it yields CASSPGQMGYYEQYF.

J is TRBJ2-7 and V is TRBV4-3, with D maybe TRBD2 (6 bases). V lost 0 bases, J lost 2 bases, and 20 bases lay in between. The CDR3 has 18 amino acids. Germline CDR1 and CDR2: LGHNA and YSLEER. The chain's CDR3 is CASSQEVTPGLQTYEQYF. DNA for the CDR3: TGCGCCAGCAGCCAAGAAGTGACCCCGGGACTCCAAACCTACGAGCAGTACTTC.

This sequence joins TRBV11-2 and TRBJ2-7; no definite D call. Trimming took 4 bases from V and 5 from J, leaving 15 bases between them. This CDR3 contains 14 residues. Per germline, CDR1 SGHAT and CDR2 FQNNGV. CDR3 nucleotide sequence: TGTGCCAGCAGCTCCAGCCTCCAAATCCACGAGCAGTACTTC. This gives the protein CASSSSLQIHEQYF.

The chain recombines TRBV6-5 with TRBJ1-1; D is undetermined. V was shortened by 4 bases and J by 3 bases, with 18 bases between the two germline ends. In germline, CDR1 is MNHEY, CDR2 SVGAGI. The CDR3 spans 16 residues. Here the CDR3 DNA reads TGTGCCAGCAGTTCCCCAAGGACCCTAGCCCACACTGAAGCTTTCTTT. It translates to CASSSPRTLAHTEAFF.

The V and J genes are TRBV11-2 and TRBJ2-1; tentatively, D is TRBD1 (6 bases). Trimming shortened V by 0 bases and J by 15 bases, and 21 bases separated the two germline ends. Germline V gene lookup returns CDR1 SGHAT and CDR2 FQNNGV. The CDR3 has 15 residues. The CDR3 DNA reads TGTGCCAGCAGCTTAGAAACGTTCGCAGGGGCGGCCTTGTTCTTC. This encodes CASSLETFAGAALFF.

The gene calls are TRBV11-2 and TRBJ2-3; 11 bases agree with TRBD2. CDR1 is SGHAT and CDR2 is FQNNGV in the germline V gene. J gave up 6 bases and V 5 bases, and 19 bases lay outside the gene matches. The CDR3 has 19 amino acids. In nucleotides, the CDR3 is TGTGCCAGCAGCCCAGCTCGACTAGCGGGGCCCCGCACATTGGATACGCAGTATTTT. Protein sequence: CASSPARLAGPRTLDTQYF. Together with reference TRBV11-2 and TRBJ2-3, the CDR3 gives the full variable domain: EAGVAQSPRYKIIEKRQSVAFWCNPISGHATLYWYQQILGQGPKLLIQFQNNGVVDDSQLPKDRFSAERLKGVDSTLKIQPAKLEDSAVYLCASSPARLAGPRTLDTQYFGPGTRLTVL.

The CDR3 DNA sequence: TGTGCCAGCAGCCAAAGGACAGGCTTTTACACAGATACGCAGTATTTT. It yields the protein CASSQRTGFYTDTQYF. The rearrangement uses TRBV14 and TRBJ2-3; 7 positions match TRBD1. V dropped 2 bases and J dropped 2; count of bases not matched to a gene: 7. The germline CDR1 and CDR2 sequences are SGHDN and FVKESK. The CDR3 is made up of 16 amino acids. Looking up the rest from reference TRBV14 and TRBJ2-3 gives the full variable domain: EAGVTQFPSHSVIEKGQTVTLRCDPISGHDNLYWYRRVMGKEIKFLLHFVKESKQDESGMPNNRFLAERTGGTYSTLKVQPAELEDSGVYFCASSQRTGFYTDTQYFGPGTRLTVL.

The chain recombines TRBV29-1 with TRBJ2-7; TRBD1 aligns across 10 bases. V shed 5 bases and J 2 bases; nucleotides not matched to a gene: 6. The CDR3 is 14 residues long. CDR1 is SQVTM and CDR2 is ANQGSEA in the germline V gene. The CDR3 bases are TGCAGCGTTCAACGGACAGGGGGGGCCTACGAGCAGTACTTC. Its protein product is CSVQRTGGAYEQYF.

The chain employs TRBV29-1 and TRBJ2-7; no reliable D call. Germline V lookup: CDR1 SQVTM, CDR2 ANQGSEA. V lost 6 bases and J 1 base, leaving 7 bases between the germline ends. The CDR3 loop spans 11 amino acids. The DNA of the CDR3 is TGCAGCGTAGTCGAATCCTACGAGCAGTACTTC. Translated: CSVVESYEQYF.

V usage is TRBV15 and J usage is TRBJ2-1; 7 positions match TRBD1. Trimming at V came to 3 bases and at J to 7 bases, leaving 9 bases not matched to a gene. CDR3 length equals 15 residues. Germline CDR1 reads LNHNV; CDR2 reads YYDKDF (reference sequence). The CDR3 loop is CATSSMTGLYNEQFF. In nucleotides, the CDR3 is TGTGCCACCAGCAGCATGACAGGGCTCTATAATGAGCAGTTCTTC. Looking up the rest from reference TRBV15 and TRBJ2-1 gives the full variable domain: DAMVIQNPRYQVTQFGKPVTLSCSQTLNHNVMYWYQQKSSQAPKLLFHYYDKDFNNEADTPDNFQSRRPNTSFCFLDIRSPGLGDTAMYLCATSSMTGLYNEQFFGPGTRLTVL.

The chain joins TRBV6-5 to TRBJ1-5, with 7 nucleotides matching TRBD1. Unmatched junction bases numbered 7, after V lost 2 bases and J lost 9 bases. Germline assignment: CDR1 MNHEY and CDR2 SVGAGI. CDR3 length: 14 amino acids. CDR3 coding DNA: TGTGCCAGCAGTTACGACAGGGCTGGCTCGCCCCAGCATTTT. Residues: CASSYDRAGSPQHF.

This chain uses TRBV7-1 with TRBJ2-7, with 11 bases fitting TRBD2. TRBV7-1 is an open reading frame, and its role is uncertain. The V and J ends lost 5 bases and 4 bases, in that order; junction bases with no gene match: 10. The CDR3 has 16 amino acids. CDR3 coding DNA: TGTGCCAGCAGCACACGACTACTAGCGGGGGAGTACGAGCAGTACTTC. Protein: CASSTRLLAGEYEQYF.

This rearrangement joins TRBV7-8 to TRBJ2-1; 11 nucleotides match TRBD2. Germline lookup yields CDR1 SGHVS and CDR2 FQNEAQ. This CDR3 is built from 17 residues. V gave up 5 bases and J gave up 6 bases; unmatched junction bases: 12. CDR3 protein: CASSPLLLAGVLNEQFF. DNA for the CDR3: TGTGCCAGCAGCCCCTTGCTACTAGCGGGGGTTCTCAATGAGCAGTTCTTC.

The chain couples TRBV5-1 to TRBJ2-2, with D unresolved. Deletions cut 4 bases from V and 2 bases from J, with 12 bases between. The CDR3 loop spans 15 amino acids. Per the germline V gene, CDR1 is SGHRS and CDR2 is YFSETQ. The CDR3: CASSLRLANTGELFF. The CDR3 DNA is TGCGCCAGCAGCCTGAGACTCGCAAACACCGGGGAGCTGTTTTTT.

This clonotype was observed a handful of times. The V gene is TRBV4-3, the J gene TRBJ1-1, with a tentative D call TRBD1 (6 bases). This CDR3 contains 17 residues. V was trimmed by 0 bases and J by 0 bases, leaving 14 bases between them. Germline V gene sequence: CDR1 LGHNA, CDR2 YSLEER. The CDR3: CASSQDLIGGLNTEAFF. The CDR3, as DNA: TGCGCCAGCAGCCAAGATCTGATAGGGGGGCTGAACACTGAAGCTTTCTTT.

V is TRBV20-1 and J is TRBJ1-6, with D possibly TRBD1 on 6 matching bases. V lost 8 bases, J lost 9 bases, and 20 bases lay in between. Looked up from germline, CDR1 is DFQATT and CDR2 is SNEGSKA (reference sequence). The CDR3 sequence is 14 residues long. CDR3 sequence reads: CSIRGVGGGSPLHF. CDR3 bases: TGCAGTATCAGGGGCGTGGGGGGTGGTTCACCCCTCCACTTT.

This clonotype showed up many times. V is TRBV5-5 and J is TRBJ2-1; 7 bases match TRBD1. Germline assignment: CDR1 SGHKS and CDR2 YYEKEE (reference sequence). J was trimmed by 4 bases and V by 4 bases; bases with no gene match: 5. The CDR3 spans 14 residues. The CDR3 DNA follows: TGTGCCAGCAGCGTGGGACAGACTTACAATGAGCAGTTCTTC. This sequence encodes CASSVGQTYNEQFF. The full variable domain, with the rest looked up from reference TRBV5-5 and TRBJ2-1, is DAGVTQSPTHLIKTRGQQVTLRCSPISGHKSVSWYQQVLGQGPQFIFQYYEKEERGRGNFPDRFSARQFPNYSSELNVNALLLGDSALYLCASSVGQTYNEQFFGPGTRLTVL.

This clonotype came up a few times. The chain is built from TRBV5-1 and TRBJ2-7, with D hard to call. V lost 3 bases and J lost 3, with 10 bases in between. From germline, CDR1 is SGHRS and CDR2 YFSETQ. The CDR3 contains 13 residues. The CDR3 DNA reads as TGCGCCAGCAGCTCTGGTGGGGACTACGAGCAGTACTTC. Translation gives CASSSGGDYEQYF. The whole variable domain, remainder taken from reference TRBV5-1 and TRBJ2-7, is KAGVTQTPRYLIKTRGQQVTLSCSPISGHRSVSWYQQTPGQGLQFLFEYFSETQRNKGNFPGRFSGRQFSNSRSEMNVSTLELGDSALYLCASSSGGDYEQYFGPGTRLTVT.

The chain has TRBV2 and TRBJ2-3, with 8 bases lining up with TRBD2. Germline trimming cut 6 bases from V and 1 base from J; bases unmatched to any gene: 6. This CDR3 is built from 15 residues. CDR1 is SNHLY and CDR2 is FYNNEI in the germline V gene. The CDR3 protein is CASRLQTSGTDTQYF. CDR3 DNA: TGTGCCAGCAGGCTACAGACTAGCGGCACAGATACGCAGTATTTT.

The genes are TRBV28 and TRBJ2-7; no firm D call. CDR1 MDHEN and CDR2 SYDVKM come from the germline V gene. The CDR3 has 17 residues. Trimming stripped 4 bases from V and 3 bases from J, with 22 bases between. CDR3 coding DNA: TGTGCCAGCAGTTACCCTTCCGACCGGAGCTACCGCTACGAGCAGTACTTC. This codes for CASSYPSDRSYRYEQYF.

CDR3: CASRRPLHVVEETQYF. CDR3 DNA: TGCGCCAGCAGACGACCATTACACGTAGTGGAAGAGACCCAGTACTTC. The rearrangement joins TRBV4-1 to TRBJ2-5; no clear D. V lost 6 bases and J 3 bases, leaving 20 bases between the germline ends. The germline V gene encodes CDR1 MGHRA and CDR2 YSYEKL. The CDR3 runs to 16 residues.

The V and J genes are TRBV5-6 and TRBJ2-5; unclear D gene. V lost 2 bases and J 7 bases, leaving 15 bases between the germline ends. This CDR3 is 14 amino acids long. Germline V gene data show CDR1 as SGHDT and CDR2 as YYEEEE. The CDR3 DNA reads TGTGCCAGCAGCTTCGGAAGTCCATCGGTGACCCAGTACTTC. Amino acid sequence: CASSFGSPSVTQYF.

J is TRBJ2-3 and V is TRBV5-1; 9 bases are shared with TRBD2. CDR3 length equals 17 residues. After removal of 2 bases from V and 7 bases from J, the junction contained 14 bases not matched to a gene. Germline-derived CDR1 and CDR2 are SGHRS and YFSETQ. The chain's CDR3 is CASSFLKVPAGGNTQYF. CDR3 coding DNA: TGCGCCAGCAGCTTTCTGAAGGTACCAGCGGGGGGTAATACGCAGTATTTT.

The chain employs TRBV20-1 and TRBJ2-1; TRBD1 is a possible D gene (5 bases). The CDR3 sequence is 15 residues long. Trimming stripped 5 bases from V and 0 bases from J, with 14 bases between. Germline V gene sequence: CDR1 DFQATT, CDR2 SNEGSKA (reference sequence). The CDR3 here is CSALLLGHSYNEQFF. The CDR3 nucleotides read TGCAGTGCTCTCCTCTTGGGGCACTCCTACAATGAGCAGTTCTTC.